This TCR beta chain was identified during a study of type 1 regulatory T cells. Study context: T-allo10 is a Tr1-enriched, alloantigen-specific CD4 T cell product made in vitro. Study-wide results and caveats: Tr1 cells had a more restricted TCR repertoire than non-Tr1 cells.

This clonotype showed up just a few times. As yet, its antigen is unknown. TCRdb independently ran MiXCR on the reads; one entry per CDR3 protein. The sample contains 63,000 or so distinct CDR3 sequences, roughly 50% of which appear only once. Germline lookup yields CDR1 MNHNS and CDR2 SASEGT. The CDR3 consists of 15 residues. Losses at the gene ends were 6 bases for V and 0 bases for J; bases not matched to a gene: 4. Sequences were obtained from cultured non-Tr1 T cells, either the whole culture or a sorted T cell fraction (not recorded which). V is TRBV6-1 and J is TRBJ2-7; 11 bases map to TRBD2. The source is a human donor in good health. DNA of the CDR3: TGTGCCAGCAGGGCTAGCGGGGGGTCCTCCTACGAGCAGTACTTC. This encodes CASRASGGSSYEQYF.